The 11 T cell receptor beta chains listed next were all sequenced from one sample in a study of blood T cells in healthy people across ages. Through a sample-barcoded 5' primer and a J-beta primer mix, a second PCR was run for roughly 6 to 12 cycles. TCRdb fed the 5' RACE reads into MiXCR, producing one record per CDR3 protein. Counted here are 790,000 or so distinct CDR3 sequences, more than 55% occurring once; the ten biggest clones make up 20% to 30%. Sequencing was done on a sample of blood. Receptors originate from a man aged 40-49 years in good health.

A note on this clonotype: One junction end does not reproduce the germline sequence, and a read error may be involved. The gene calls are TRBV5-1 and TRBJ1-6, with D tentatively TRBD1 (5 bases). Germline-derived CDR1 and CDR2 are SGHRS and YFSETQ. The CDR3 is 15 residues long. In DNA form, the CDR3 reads TGCGCCAGCAGCTTATCTCAGGGAGGTAATTTACCCCTCCACTTT. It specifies CASSLSQGGNLPLHF.

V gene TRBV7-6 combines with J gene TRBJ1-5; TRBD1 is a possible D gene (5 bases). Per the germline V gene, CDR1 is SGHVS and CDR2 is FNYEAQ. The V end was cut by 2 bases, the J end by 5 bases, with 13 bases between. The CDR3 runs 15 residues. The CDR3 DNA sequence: TGTGCCAGCAGCTTATCGACAGACTTCGATCAGCCCCAGCATTTT. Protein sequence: CASSLSTDFDQPQHF.

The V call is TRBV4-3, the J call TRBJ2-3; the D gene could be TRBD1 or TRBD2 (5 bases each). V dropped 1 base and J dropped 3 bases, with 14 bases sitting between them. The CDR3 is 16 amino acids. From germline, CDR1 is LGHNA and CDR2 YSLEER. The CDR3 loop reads CASSQGDWGGTDTQYF. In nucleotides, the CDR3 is TGCGCCAGCAGCCAAGGGGATTGGGGCGGGACAGATACGCAGTATTTT.

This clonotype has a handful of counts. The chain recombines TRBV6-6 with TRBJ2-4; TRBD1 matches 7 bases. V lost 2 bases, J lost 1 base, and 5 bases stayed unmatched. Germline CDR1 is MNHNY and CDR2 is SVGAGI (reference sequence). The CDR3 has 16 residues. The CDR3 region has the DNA TGTGCCAGCAGTTACCTGGAACAGGGGGCCAAAAACATTCAGTACTTC. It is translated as CASSYLEQGAKNIQYF.

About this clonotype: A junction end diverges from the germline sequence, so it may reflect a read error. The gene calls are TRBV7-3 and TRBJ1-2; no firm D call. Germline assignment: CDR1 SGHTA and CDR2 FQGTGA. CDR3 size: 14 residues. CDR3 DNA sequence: TGTGCTAGCAGCTCGGGATTCGGGGACTATGGCTACACCTTC. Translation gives CASSSGFGDYGYTF.

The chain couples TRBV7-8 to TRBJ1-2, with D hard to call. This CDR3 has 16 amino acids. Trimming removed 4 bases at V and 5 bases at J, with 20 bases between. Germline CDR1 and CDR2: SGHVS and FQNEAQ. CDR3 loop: CASSSDGPRTYYGYTF. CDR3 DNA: TGTGCCAGCAGCTCGGACGGCCCACGGACGTATTATGGCTACACCTTC.

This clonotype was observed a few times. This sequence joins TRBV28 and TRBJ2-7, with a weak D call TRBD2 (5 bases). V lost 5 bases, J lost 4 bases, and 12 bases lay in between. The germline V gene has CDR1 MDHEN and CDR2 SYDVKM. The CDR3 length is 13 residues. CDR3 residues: CASSRGGEYEQYF. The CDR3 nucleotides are TGTGCCAGCAGTCGAGGTGGGGAGTACGAGCAGTACTTC.

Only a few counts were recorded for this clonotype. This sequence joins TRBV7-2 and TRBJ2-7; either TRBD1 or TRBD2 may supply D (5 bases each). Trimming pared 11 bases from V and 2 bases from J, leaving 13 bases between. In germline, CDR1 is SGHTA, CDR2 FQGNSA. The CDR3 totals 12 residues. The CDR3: CAYRDAAYEQYF. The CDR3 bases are TGTGCCTATCGGGACGCCGCCTACGAGCAGTACTTC.

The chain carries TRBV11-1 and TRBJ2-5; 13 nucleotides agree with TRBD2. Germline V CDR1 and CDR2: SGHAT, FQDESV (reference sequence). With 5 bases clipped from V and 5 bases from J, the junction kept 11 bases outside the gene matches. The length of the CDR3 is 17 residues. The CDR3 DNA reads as TGTGCCAGCAGCACCAGGACTAGCGGGGGATACGAGGAGACCCAGTACTTC. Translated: CASSTRTSGGYEETQYF.

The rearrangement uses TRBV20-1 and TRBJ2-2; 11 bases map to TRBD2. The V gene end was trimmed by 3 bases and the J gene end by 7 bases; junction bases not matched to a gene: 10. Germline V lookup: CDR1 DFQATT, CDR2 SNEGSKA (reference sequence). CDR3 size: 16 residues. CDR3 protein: CSARKILAGDLGELFF. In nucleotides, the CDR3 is TGCAGTGCTAGGAAAATACTAGCGGGAGATCTCGGGGAGCTGTTTTTT.

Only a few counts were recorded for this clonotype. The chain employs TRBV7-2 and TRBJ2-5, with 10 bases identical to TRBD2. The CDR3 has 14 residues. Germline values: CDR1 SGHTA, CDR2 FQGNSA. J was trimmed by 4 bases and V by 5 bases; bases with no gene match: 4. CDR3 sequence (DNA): TGTGCCAGCAGCACCCTAGCGGGGGTAGAGACCCAGTACTTC. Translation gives CASSTLAGVETQYF.